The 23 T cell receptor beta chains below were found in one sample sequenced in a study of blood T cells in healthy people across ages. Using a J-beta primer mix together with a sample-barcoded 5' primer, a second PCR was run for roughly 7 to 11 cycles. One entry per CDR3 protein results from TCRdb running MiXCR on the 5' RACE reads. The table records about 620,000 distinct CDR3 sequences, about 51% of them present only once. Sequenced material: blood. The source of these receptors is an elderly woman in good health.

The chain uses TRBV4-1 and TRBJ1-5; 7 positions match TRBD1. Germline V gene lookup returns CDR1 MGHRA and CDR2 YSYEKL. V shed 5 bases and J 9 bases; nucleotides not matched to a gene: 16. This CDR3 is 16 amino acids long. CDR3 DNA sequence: TGCGCCAGCAGCGCGACAGGGTCGGGGGGCCGATGGCCCCAGCATTTT. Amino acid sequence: CASSATGSGGRWPQHF.

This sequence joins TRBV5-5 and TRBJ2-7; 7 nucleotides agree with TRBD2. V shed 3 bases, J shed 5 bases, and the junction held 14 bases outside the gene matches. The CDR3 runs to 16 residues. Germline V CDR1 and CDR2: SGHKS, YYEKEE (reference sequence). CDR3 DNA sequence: TGTGCCAGCAGCTGGCGGACGACCGTGGGGGGGAACGAGCAGTACTTC. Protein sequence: CASSWRTTVGGNEQYF. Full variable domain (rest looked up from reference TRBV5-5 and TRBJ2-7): DAGVTQSPTHLIKTRGQQVTLRCSPISGHKSVSWYQQVLGQGPQFIFQYYEKEERGRGNFPDRFSARQFPNYSSELNVNALLLGDSALYLCASSWRTTVGGNEQYFGPGTRLTVT.

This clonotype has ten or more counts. CDR3 protein: CSATNNQAYEQYF. The DNA of the CDR3 is TGCAGTGCTACAAATAACCAGGCCTACGAGCAGTACTTC. This chain connects TRBV20-1 to TRBJ2-7; D gene uncertain. The CDR3 is made up of 13 amino acids. Per germline, CDR1 DFQATT and CDR2 SNEGSKA (reference sequence). Deletions cut 4 bases from V and 2 bases from J, with 12 bases between.

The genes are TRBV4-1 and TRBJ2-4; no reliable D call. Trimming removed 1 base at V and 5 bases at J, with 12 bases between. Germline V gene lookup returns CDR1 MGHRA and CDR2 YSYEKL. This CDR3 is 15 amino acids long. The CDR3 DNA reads TGCGCCAGCAGCCAAGGGCGGTATCAGGAAAACATTCAGTACTTC. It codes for CASSQGRYQENIQYF.

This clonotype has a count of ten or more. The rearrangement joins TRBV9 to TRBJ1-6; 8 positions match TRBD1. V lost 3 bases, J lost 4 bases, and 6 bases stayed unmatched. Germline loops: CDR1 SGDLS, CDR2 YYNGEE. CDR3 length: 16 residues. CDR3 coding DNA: TGTGCCAGCAGCGGGCCCCGACAGGGGTATAATTCACCCCTCCACTTT. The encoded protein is CASSGPRQGYNSPLHF.

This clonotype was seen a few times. The CDR3, as DNA: TGTGCCAGCAGCGGGGGCCTCGACCCCTACGAGCAGTACTTC. Its protein product is CASSGGLDPYEQYF. The chain uses TRBV7-9 and TRBJ2-7; weak D call: TRBD1 (6 bases). The CDR3 has 14 residues. The V end lost 5 bases, the J end lost 2 bases, and 13 bases lay between the germline ends. From germline, CDR1 is SEHNR and CDR2 FQNEAQ (reference sequence). Drawing the rest from reference TRBV7-9 and TRBJ2-7, the complete variable domain is DTGVSQNPRHKITKRGQNVTFRCDPISEHNRLYWYRQTLGQGPEFLTYFQNEAQLEKSRLLSDRFSAERPKGSFSTLEIQRTEQGDSAMYLCASSGGLDPYEQYFGPGTRLTVT.

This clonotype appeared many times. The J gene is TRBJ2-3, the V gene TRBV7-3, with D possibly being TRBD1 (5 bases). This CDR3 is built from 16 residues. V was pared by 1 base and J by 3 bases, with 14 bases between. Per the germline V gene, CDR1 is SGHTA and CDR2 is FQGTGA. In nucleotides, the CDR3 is TGTGCCAGCAGCTTAAGGGGCGGAGCAGGGACAGATACGCAGTATTTT. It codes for CASSLRGGAGTDTQYF.

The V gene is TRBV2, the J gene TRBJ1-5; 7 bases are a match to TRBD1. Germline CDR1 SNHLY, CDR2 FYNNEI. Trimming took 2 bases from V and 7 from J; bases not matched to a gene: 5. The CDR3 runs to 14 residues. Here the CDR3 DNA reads TGTGCCAGCAGTGAACTTACAGGGGACCAGCCCCAGCATTTT. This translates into CASSELTGDQPQHF.

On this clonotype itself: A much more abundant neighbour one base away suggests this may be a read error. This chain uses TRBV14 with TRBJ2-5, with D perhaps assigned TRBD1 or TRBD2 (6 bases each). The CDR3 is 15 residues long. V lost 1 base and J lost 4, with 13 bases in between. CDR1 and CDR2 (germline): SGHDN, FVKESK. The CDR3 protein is CASSQAGGRVETQYF. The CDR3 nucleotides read TGTGCCAGCAGCCAAGCTGGGGGGCGAGTAGAGACCCAGTACTTC.

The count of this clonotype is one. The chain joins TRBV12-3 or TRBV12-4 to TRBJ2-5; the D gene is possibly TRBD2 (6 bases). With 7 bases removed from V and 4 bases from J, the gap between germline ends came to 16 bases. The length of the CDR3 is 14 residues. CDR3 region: CASTRRTIAETQYF. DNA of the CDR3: TGTGCCAGCACCCGCCGGACTATCGCAGAGACCCAGTACTTC.

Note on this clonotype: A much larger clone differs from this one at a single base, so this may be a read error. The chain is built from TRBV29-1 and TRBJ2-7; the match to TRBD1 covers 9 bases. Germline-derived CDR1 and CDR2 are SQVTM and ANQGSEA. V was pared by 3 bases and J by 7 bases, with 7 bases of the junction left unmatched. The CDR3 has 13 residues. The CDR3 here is CSVERDRVNEQYF. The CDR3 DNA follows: TGCAGCGTTGAGCGGGACAGGGTGAATGAGCAGTACTTC.

Written as DNA, the CDR3 is TGTGCCAGTAGTATCCGAGGACAGGGTTTGGATGGCTACACCTTC. Translation: CASSIRGQGLDGYTF. V gene TRBV19 combines with J gene TRBJ1-2; 8 bases line up with TRBD1. The trim removed 3 bases at V and 6 bases at J, leaving 9 bases unmatched. The germline V gene encodes CDR1 LNHDA and CDR2 SQIVND (reference sequence). The CDR3 length is 15 residues.

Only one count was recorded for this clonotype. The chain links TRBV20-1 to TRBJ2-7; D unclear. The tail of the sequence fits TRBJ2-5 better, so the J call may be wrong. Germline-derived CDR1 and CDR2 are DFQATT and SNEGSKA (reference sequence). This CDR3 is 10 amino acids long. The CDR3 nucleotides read TGCAGTGCCATTGAGAAGACCCAGTACTTC. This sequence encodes CSAIEKTQYF.

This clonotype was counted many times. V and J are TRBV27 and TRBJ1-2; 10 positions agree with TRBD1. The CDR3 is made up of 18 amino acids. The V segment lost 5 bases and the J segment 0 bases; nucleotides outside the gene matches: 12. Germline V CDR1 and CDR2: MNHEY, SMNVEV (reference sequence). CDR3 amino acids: CASSPRPLGQGANYGYTF. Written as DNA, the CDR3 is TGTGCCAGCAGTCCCAGACCCTTAGGACAGGGGGCTAACTATGGCTACACCTTC.

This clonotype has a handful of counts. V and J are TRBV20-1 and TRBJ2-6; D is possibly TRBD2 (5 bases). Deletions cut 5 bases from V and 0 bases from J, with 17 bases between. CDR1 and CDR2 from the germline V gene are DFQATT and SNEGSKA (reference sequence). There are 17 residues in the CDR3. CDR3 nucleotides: TGCAGTGCTTACCGGACTTTTATAAACTCTGGGGCCAACGTCCTGACTTTC. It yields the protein CSAYRTFINSGANVLTF.

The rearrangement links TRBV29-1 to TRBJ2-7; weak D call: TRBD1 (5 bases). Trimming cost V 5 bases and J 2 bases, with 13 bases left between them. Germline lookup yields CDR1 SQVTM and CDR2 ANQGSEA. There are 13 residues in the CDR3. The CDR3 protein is CSVLTDRTYEQYF. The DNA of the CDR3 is TGCAGCGTTCTTACCGACAGAACCTACGAGCAGTACTTC.

CDR3: CAISQNTGELFF. The DNA of the CDR3 is TGTGCCATCTCACAGAACACCGGGGAGCTGTTTTTT. This rearrangement joins TRBV9 to TRBJ2-2; D remains unclear. Germline values: CDR1 SGDLS, CDR2 YYNGEE. This CDR3 is 12 amino acids long. Trimming removed 9 bases at V and 1 base at J, with 7 bases between.

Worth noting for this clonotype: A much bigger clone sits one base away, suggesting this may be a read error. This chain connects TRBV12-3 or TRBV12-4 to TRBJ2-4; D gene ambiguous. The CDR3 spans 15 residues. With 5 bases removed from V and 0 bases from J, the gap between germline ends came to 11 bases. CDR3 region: CASSGSRLAKNIQYF. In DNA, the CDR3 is TGTGCCAGCAGTGGCTCTCGTCTAGCCAAAAACATTCAGTACTTC.

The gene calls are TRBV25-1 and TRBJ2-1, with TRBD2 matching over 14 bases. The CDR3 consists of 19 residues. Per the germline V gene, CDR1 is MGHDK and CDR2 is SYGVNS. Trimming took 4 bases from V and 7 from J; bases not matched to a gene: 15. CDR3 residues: CASSGGGTSGRWRLNEQFF. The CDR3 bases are TGTGCCAGCAGTGGAGGGGGGACTAGCGGGAGATGGCGGTTGAATGAGCAGTTCTTC.

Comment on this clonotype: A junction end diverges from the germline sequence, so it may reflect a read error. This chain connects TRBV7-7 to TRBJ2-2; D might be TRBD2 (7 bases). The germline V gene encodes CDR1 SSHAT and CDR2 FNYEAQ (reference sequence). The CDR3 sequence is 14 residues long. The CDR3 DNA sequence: TGTGCTAGCACATCCGGGGGGCCCACCGGGGAGCTGTTTTTT. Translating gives CASTSGGPTGELFF.

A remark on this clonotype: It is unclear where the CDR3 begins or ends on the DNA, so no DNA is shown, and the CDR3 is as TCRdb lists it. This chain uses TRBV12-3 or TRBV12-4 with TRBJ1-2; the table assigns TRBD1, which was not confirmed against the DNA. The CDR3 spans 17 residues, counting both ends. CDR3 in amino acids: CASSSSGLRGPAYGYTF.

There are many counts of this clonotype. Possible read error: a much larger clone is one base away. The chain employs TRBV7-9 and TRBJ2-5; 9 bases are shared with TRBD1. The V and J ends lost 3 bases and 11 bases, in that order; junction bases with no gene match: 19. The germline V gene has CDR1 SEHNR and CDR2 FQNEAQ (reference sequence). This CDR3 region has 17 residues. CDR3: CASSFNRGRGEYNEQYF. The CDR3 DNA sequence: TGTGCCAGCAGCTTCAACAGGGGGCGAGGAGAGTACAATGAGCAGTACTTC.

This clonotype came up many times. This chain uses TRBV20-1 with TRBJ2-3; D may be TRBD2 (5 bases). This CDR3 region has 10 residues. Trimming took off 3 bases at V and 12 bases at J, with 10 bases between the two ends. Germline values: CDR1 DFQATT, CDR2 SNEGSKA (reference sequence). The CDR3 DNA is TGCAGTGCTAGGTCCGGGGTTCAGTATTTT. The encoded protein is CSARSGVQYF.